Presented here are 9 T cell receptor beta chains from one specimen sequenced in a study of T cells in Graves' hyperthyroidism and ophthalmopathy. Amplification of TCR beta CDR3 regions was performed using RNA transcripts as template. An initial round of RT-PCR targeting the TCR CDR3 relied on the HTBI primer set. One entry per CDR3 protein, called by TCRdb with MiXCR from the multiplex PCR reads. The sample consists of around 440,000 distinct CDR3 sequences, 15% to 18% of them appearing once. The sequencing input was blood. These receptors were taken from a woman younger than 30 with Graves' hyperthyroidism.

V is TRBV4-2 and J is TRBJ2-7; weak D call: TRBD2 (7 bases). V lost 1 base, J lost 3 bases, and 13 bases lay in between. CDR1 is LGHNA, CDR2 YNFKEQ, per germline. This CDR3 has 15 residues. This CDR3 is CASSQGGGGLYEQYF. The CDR3 region has the DNA TGTGCCAGCAGCCAAGGTGGGGGGGGCCTCTACGAGCAGTACTTC.

This clonotype was picked up many times. The chain is built from TRBV7-9 and TRBJ2-1; no firm D call. The V gene lost 2 bases and the J gene lost 12 bases, with 11 bases spanning the gap. The CDR3 is made up of 12 amino acids. Germline CDR1 reads SEHNR; CDR2 reads FQNEAQ (reference sequence). CDR3 loop: CASSLREAPQFF. CDR3 coding DNA: TGTGCCAGCAGCTTAAGGGAAGCTCCGCAGTTCTTC.

The V gene is TRBV18, the J gene TRBJ2-5; maybe TRBD1 (7 bases). CDR3 length: 18 residues. Germline V lookup: CDR1 KGHSH, CDR2 LQKENI. The V and J ends lost 1 base and 6 bases respectively, with 24 bases between them. DNA for the CDR3: TGTGCCAGCTCACCACGGGACAGAGCGGAGTGGGCGGGGAAGACCCAGTACTTC. Translation: CASSPRDRAEWAGKTQYF.

This clonotype occurred many times. This chain connects TRBV20-1 to TRBJ2-3; D is unresolved. Deletions cut 5 bases from V and 4 bases from J, with 10 bases between. CDR1 and CDR2 from the germline V gene are DFQATT and SNEGSKA (reference sequence). The CDR3 consists of 12 residues. The CDR3 reads CSAVGIPDTQYF. Written as DNA, the CDR3 is TGCAGTGCTGTAGGGATCCCAGATACGCAGTATTTT.

This chain joins TRBV14 and TRBJ1-2; D is unresolved. Per the germline V gene, CDR1 is SGHDN and CDR2 is FVKESK. The length of the CDR3 is 14 residues. V lost 0 bases to trimming and J lost 8 bases, with 13 bases between them. The CDR3 DNA follows: TGTGCCAGCAGCCAAGATCTGACGAAGGACGGCTACACCTTC. It encodes CASSQDLTKDGYTF.

The chain couples TRBV11-2 to TRBJ1-6, with TRBD1 as a possible D gene (6 bases). The length of the CDR3 is 16 residues. V shed 2 bases and J shed 8 bases, with 16 bases lying between them. Germline V lookup: CDR1 SGHAT, CDR2 FQNNGV. The CDR3 reads CASSLRAGAMDSPLHF. CDR3 nucleotides: TGTGCCAGCAGCTTAAGAGCAGGGGCGATGGATTCACCCCTCCACTTT.

There are many counts of this clonotype. The rearrangement uses TRBV2 and TRBJ1-5; D is unresolved. Per germline, CDR1 SNHLY and CDR2 FYNNEI. V was pared by 7 bases and J by 0 bases, with 10 bases between. This CDR3 is 14 amino acids long. The CDR3 sequence is CASMVGYSNQPQHF. For the CDR3, the DNA is TGTGCCAGCATGGTCGGATATAGCAATCAGCCCCAGCATTTT.

Many counts were recorded for this clonotype. The chain carries TRBV12-3 or TRBV12-4 and TRBJ2-6, with TRBD2 matching over 13 bases. The CDR3 extends over 18 amino acids. Trimming removed 5 bases from V and 1 base from J; junction bases left unmatched: 5. In nucleotides, the CDR3 is TGTGCCAGCAGTGGAGGACTAGCGGGAGCATCTGGGGCCAACGTCCTGACTTTC. The encoded protein is CASSGGLAGASGANVLTF.

In its sample, this clonotype was seen many times. The rearrangement links TRBV20-1 to TRBJ2-5; no clear D gene. This CDR3 spans 13 amino acids. Germline CDR1 DFQATT, CDR2 SNEGSKA (reference sequence). Deletions cut 2 bases from V and 0 bases from J, with 7 bases between. The CDR3 protein is CSARWTDQETQYF. The CDR3 region has the DNA TGCAGTGCTAGATGGACGGACCAAGAGACCCAGTACTTC.